The TCR beta chain under discussion was sequenced for a study of identical twins. The CDR3 loop spans 12 amino acids. Germline V gene lookup returns CDR1 DFQATT and CDR2 SNEGSKA (reference sequence). A universal primer site was incorporated via template switching, and the cDNA contained unique molecular identifiers. One entry per CDR3 protein results from TCRdb running MiXCR on the 5' RACE reads. The table lists about 1.7 million distinct CDR3 sequences, around 29% of them singletons. Worth noting for this clonotype: Germline is not matched at one junction end, which may reflect a read error.

This TCR was recovered from a newborn girl in good health. Sequencing input: cord blood. The chain links TRBV20-1 to TRBJ1-1, with D possibly being TRBD1 (6 bases). The CDR3 reads CSASEGGTEASF. The DNA for the CDR3 is TGCAGTGCTAGCGAAGGGGGAACTGAAGCTTCCTTT.